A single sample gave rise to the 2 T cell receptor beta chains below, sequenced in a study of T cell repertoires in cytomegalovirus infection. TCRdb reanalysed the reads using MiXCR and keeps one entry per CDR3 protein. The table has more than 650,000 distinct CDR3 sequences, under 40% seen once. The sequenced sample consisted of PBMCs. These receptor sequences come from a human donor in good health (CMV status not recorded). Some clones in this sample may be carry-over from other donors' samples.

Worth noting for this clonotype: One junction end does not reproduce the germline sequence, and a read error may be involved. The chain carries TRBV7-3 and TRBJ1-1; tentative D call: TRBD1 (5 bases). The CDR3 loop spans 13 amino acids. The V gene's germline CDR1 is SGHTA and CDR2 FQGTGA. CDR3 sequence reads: CASSLGLTGEAYF. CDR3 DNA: TGTGCCAGCAGCTTGGGGCTAACGGGAGAAGCTTACTTT. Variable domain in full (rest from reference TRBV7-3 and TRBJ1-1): GAGVSQTPSNKVTEKGKYVELRCDPISGHTALYWYRQSLGQGPEFLIYFQGTGAADDSGLPNDRFFAVRPEGSVSTLKIQRTERGDSAVYLCASSLGLTGEAYFGQGTRLTVV.

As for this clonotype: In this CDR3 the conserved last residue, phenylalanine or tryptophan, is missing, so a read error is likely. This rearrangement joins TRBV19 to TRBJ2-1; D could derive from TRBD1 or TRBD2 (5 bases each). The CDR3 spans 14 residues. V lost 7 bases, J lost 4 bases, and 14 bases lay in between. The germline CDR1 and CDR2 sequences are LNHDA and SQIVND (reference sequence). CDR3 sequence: CASKPGTAYNEQFL. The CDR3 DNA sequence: TGTGCCAGTAAGCCCGGGACGGCTTACAATGAGCAGTTCTTA.